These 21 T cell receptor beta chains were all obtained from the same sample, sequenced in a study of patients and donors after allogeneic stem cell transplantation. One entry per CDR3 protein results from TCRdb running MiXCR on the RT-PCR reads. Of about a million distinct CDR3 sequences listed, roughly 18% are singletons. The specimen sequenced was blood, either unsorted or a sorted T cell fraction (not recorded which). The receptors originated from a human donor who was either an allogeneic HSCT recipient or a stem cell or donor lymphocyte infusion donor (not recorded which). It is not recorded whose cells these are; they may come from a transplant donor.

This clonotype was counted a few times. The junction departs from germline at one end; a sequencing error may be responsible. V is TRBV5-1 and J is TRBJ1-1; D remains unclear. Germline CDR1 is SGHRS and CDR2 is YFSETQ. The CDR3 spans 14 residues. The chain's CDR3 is CASSLTTVNTEAFF. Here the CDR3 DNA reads TGTGCCAGCAGCTTAACAACTGTAAACACTGAAGCTTTCTTT.

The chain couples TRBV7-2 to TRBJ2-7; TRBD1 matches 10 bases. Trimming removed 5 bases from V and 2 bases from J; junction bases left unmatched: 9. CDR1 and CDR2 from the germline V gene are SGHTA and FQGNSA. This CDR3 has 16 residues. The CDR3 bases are TGTGCCAGCAGCCTAAGACACGGGACAGGGGCCTACGAGCAGTACTTC. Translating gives CASSLRHGTGAYEQYF.

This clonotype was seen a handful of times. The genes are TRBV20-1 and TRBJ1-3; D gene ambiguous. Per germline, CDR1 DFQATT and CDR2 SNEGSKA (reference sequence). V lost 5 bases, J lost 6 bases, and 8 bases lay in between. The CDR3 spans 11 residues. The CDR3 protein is CSAPLQNTIYF. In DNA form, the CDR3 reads TGCAGTGCTCCCCTCCAAAACACCATATATTTT.

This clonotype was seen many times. The CDR3 loop is CASSPSWGGEETQYF. As DNA, the CDR3 is TGCGCCAGCAGCCCATCCTGGGGAGGGGAAGAGACCCAGTACTTC. The gene calls are TRBV5-1 and TRBJ2-5; 7 bases agree with TRBD2. After removal of 4 bases from V and 3 bases from J, the junction contained 9 bases not matched to a gene. The CDR3 length is 15 residues. Per germline, CDR1 SGHRS and CDR2 YFSETQ. The full variable domain, in which reference TRBV5-1 and TRBJ2-5 provide the parts outside the CDR3, is KAGVTQTPRYLIKTRGQQVTLSCSPISGHRSVSWYQQTPGQGLQFLFEYFSETQRNKGNFPGRFSGRQFSNSRSEMNVSTLELGDSALYLCASSPSWGGEETQYFGPGTRLLVL.

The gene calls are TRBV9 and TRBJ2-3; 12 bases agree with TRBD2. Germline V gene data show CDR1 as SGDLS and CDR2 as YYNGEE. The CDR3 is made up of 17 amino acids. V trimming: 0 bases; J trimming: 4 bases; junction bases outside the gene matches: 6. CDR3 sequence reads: CASSVEGTSGRPDTQYF. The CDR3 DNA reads TGTGCCAGCAGCGTAGAGGGTACTAGCGGGAGGCCAGATACGCAGTATTTT.

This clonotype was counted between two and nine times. In nucleotides, the CDR3 is TGTGCCAGCAGCTTAGCGGGGGTCACCCACAATGAGCAGTTCTTC. It translates to CASSLAGVTHNEQFF. This chain uses TRBV7-2 with TRBJ2-1; tentatively, D is TRBD1 or TRBD2 (5 bases each). Looked up from germline, CDR1 is SGHTA and CDR2 is FQGNSA. This CDR3 region has 15 residues. V gave up 0 bases and J gave up 5 bases, with 11 bases separating them.

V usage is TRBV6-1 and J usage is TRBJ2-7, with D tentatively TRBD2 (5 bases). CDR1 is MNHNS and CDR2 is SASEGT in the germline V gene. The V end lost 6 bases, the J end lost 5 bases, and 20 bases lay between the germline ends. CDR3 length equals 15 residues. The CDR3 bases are TGTGCCAGCAGCTCGAGGGTCGGGCTAGCAGACGAGCAGTACTTC. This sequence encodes CASSSRVGLADEQYF.

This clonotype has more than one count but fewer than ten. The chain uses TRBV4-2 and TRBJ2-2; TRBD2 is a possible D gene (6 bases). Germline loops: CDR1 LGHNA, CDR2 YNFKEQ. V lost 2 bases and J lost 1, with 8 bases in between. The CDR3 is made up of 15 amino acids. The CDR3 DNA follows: TGTGCCAGCAGCCAATCTAGCGTGAACACCGGGGAGCTGTTTTTT. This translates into CASSQSSVNTGELFF.

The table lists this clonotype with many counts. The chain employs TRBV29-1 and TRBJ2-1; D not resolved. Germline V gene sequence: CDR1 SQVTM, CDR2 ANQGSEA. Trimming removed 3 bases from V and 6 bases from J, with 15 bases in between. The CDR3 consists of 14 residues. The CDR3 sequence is CSVDGAQLGNEQFF. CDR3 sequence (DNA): TGCAGCGTTGATGGAGCTCAGCTTGGCAATGAGCAGTTCTTC.

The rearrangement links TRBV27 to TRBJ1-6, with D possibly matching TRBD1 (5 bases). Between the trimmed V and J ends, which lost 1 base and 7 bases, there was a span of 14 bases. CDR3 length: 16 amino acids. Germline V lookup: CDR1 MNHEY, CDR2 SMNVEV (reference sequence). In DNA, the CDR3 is TGTGCCAGCAGTTTATACGTCGGGACGGGCAATTCACCCCTCCACTTT. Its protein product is CASSLYVGTGNSPLHF.

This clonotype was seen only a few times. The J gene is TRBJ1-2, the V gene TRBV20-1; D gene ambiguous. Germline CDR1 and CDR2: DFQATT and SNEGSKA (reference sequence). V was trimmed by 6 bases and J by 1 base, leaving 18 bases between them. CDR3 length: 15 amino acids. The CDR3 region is CSAPDEQQFNYGYTF. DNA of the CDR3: TGCAGTGCCCCGGATGAACAGCAATTTAACTATGGCTACACCTTC.

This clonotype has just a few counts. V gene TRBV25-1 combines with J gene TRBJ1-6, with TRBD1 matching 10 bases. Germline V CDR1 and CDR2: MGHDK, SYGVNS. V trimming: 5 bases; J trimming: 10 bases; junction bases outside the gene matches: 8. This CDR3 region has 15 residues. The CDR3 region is CASSPGTGVQSPLHF. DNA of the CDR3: TGTGCCAGCAGTCCCGGGACAGGGGTTCAGTCACCCCTCCACTTT.

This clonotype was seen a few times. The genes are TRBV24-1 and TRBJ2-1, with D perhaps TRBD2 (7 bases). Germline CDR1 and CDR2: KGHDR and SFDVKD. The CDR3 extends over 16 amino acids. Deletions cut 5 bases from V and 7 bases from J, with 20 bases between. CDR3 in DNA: TGTGCCACCAGTGGGGGTAGGGGGGGCCTTGGTAATGAGCAGTTCTTC. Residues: CATSGGRGGLGNEQFF.

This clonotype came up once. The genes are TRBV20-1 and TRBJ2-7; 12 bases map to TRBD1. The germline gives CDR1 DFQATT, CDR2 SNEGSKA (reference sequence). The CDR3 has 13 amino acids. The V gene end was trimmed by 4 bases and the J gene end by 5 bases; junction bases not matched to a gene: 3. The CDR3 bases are TGCAGTGCTACCGGGACAGGGGGCAACGAGCAGTACTTC. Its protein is CSATGTGGNEQYF.

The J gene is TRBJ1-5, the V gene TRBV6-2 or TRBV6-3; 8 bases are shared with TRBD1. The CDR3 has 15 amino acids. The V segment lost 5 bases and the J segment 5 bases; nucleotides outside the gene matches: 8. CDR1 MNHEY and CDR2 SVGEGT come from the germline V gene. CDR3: CASSTTRGLDQPQHF. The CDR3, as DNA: TGTGCCAGCAGTACTACCAGGGGGCTAGATCAGCCCCAGCATTTT.

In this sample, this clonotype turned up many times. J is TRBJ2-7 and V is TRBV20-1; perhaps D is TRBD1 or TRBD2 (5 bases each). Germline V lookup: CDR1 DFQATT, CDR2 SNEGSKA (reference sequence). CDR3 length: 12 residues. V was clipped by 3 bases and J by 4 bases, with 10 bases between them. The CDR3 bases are TGCAGTGCTAGCCTGGGGGAATACGAGCAGTACTTC. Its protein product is CSASLGEYEQYF.

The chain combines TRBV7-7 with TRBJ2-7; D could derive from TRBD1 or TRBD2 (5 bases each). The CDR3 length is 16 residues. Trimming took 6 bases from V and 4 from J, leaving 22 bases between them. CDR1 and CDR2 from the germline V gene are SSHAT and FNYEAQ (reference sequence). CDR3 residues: CASSPISPEDIYEQYF. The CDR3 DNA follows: TGTGCCAGCAGTCCAATATCACCGGAGGACATTTACGAGCAGTACTTC.

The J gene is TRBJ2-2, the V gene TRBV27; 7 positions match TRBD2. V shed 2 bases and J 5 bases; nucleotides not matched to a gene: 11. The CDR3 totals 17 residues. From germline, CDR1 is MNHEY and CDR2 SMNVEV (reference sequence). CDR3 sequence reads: CASSLMGGRILTGELFF. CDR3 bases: TGTGCCAGCAGTTTAATGGGAGGGAGGATTCTTACCGGGGAGCTGTTTTTT.

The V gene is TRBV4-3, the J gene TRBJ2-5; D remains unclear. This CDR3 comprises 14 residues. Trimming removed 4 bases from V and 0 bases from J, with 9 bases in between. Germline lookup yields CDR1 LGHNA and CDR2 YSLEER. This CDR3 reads CASSRDLYQETQYF. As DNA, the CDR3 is TGCGCCAGCAGCCGAGACCTGTACCAAGAGACCCAGTACTTC.

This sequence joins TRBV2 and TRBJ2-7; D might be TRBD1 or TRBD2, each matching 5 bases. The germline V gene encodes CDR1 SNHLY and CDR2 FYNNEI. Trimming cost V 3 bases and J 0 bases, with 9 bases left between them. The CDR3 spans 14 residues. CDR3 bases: TGTGCCAGCAGTGAGGCAGGGAGCTCCTACGAGCAGTACTTC. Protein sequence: CASSEAGSSYEQYF.

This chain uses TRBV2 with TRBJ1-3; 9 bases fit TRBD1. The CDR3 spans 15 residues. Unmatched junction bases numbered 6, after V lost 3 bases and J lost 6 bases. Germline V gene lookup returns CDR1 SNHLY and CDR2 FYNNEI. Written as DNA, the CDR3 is TGTGCCAGCAGTGATAAACGGGACAGGGCAAACACCATATATTTT. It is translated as CASSDKRDRANTIYF. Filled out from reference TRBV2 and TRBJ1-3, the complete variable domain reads EPEVTQTPSHQVTQMGQEVILRCVPISNHLYFYWYRQILGQKVEFLVSFYNNEISEKSEIFDDQFSVERPDGSNFTLKIRSTKLEDSAMYFCASSDKRDRANTIYFGEGSWLTVV.